This record concerns one T cell receptor (beta chain) sequence. Its antigen remains unidentified. Stated time point: after neoadjuvant nivolumab, at surgical resection. Some clones are missing from TCRdb's copy, which holds only in-frame ones; the method was immunoSEQ multiplex PCR. The sample lists 6,000 to 10,000 clones, roughly 62% occurring once. CDR1 and CDR2 (germline): SGHDT, YYEEEE. Unmatched junction bases numbered 5, after V lost 2 bases and J lost 4 bases. The CDR3 length is 14 residues. This sample was taken from a study of neoadjuvant anti-PD-1 for oral cavity cancer. Overall study context: Most patients had three to four biweekly doses of 3 mg/kg nivolumab before resection. General study results and limits: TCR analyses covered only a few patients per response group.

The input for sequencing was PBMCs, taken after nivolumab (anti-PD-1) treatment. The receptor was isolated from a person aged 35 to 85 with oral cavity squamous cell carcinoma. This chain uses TRBV5-6 with TRBJ1-2, with 7 bases identical to TRBD1. CDR3 sequence (DNA): TGTGCCAGCAGCTTCCAGGGGGTCGGCTATGGCTACACCTTC. This gives the protein CASSFQGVGYGYTF.